This T cell receptor beta chain was identified in a study of beta chain features in type 1 diabetes. On the study more broadly: Patients did not differ from healthy donors in age, gender or cell yield.

Reverse transcribing all isolated RNA meant expressed TCRB transcripts were sequenced. Produced via immunoSEQ multiplex PCR; TCRdb's table is partial and in-frame only. The data show about 290,000 clones, about 7.8% seen once. This clone has more than one count but fewer than ten. The antigen is unknown. The authors obtained over 95% purity in all sorted populations. Points from the study as a whole: Naive, central memory and regulatory TCRB repertoires appeared more similar among patients than healthy donors. There was a moderate but significant shortening of TCRB CDR3s in all four CD4+ subsets of Type 1 diabetes patients.

Germline assignment: CDR1 SQVTM and CDR2 ANQGSEA. This CDR3 has 14 amino acids. V lost 6 bases and J lost 5; bases outside the gene matches: 9. The sequence came from a woman in her late teens or twenties in good health. The chain carries TRBV29-1 and TRBJ2-2; 7 positions match TRBD1. Specimen: central memory CD4+ T cells from blood. The CDR3 region has the DNA TGCAGCGTCCAAACAGGGGTACGGACCGGGGAGCTGTTTTTT. Its protein product is CSVQTGVRTGELFF.